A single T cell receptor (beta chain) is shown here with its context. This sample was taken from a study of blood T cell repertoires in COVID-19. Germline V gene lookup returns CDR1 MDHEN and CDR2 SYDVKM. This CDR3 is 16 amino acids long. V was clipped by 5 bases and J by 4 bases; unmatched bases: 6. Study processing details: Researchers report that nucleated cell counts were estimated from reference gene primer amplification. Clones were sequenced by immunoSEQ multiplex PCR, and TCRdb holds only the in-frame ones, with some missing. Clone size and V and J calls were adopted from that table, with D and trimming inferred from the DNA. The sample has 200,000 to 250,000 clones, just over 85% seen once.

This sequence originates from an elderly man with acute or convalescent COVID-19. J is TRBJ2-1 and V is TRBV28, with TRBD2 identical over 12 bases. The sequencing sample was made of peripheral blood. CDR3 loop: CASSPLTSGGYNEQFF. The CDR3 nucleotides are TGTGCCAGCAGTCCGTTGACTAGCGGGGGATACAATGAGCAGTTCTTC.